This T cell receptor beta chain was sequenced for a study of CXCR3-negative and CXCR3-positive naive CD8 T cells (dated by TCRdb to the late 2010s). Notes on the research overall: Some 130 million TRB reads were obtained in total, roughly 1.5 +/- 0.3 million reads per library. For the TRBV-TRBJ cluster analysis, the naive subsets came from 5 or 6 donors, while the memory cells came from 3 donors. Diversity and physicochemical repertoire analyses covered eleven to twelve donors pooled from two independent experiments.

For each CD8+ T cell subset, flow sorting was done in triplicate, and around 300,000 cells per subset went directly into RLT lysis buffer. To exclude memory contaminants, naive CD8+ T cells were stringently defined as CD45RO-CCR7+CD27+CD95-. Using standard density gradient centrifugation, peripheral blood mononuclear cells were isolated from buffy coats. Naive CXCR3-negative and CXCR3-positive CD8+ T cells were flow-sorted on a FACSAria III. An RNeasy Mini Kit was used to extract total RNA from the sorted cells. Sequenced using a NextSeq 550. The Human TCR Profiling Kit (MiLaboratory) was used to make UMI-labeled 5' RACE TRB cDNA libraries. The full amount of extracted RNA was used for cDNA synthesis, and the full amount of resulting cDNA was used for PCR amplification. Libraries were prepared in parallel using an identical number of PCR cycles. Per the source publication's procedure: With a requirement of at least two reads per UMI, MIGEC and MiXCR extracted about 52,000 +/- 9,100 unique UMI-labeled TRB cDNA molecules per library. On average, each library contained about 40,000 +/- 10,000 functional in-frame TRB CDR3 nucleotide clonotypes without stop codons. After downsampling to 5000 UMI-labeled TRB molecules per sample, diversity metrics, including normalized Shannon-Wiener and Chao1, were computed in VDJtools. Clonotype-size-weighted physicochemical properties of the central five CDR3 residues (interaction energy, strength, volume and Kidera factor 4) were computed in VDJtools. Following TCRdb reprocessing, every CDR3 protein sequence forms one entry, and DNA is not provided. TCRdb's processing, not the authors', yielded these V and J calls. The sample's clone listing holds over 70,000 distinct CDR3 sequences. The ten largest clones capture around 1.7% of the sample.

Points the paper makes about the study in general: TRB CDR3s from CXCR3-positive naive cells showed higher hydrophobicity (lower Kidera factor 4), lower energy, and higher strength and volume indices than CXCR3-negative naive cells. Repertoire diversity was comparably high in both naive subsets but much lower in memory CD8+ T cells. Within the same donor, TRBV-TRBJ usage looked similar between naive CXCR3-negative and CXCR3-positive cells, but memory cells had distinct patterns. CXCR3 expression partially decreased after cryopreservation, so most assays used freshly isolated PBMCs. Because surface CD5, which is linked to self-reactivity in mice, was comparable between the naive subsets, TCR interaction strength was also inferred from the physicochemical properties of TRB CDR3s.

Remarks on this clonotype: Its antigen is unknown.

Via the germline V gene (reference sequence), CDR1 is GTSNPN and CDR2 SVGIG. Counted from cysteine to phenylalanine, this CDR3 has 14 amino acids. A DNA sequence was not provided. The sequence links TRBV30 to TRBJ2-3; TCRdb's D gene call, TRBD1, goes unchecked for lack of DNA. The specimen was naive CXCR3- CD8+ T cells from blood. The sample's cell subset or site label, decoded: CD45RO-CCR7+CD27+CD95- naive CD8+ T cells lacking CXCR3 (TNR3-). The sequence was collected from a human donor in good health. Some clones in this sample may be carry-over from other donors' samples. This receptor has the CDR3 CAWGQGVGTDTQYF.